Below, 17 T cell receptor beta chains from the same sample are listed, as sequenced in a study of T-cell reconstitution after alpha-beta-depleted transplantation in children. Unique molecular identifiers were used in preparing the TCRbeta library. MiXCR, applied by TCRdb to the PCR reads, yields one record per CDR3 protein. The data contain around 400,000 distinct CDR3 sequences, roughly 11% of them singletons. The sample here was PBMCs from the stem cell graft donor, taken from the stem cell graft. All receptors come from a human donor who donated a stem cell graft to a child with acute myeloid leukemia.

This chain connects TRBV7-8 to TRBJ2-5; no definite D call. The germline V gene has CDR1 SGHVS and CDR2 FQNEAQ. V dropped 5 bases and J dropped 5 bases, with 18 bases sitting between them. CDR3 size: 15 residues. CDR3 loop: CASSPFYRAKETQYF. In DNA form, the CDR3 reads TGTGCCAGCAGCCCGTTTTATCGGGCCAAGGAGACCCAGTACTTC.

This clonotype was observed a handful of times. The V gene is TRBV10-3, the J gene TRBJ2-7; D not resolved. Per germline, CDR1 ENHRY and CDR2 SYGVKD. V was trimmed by 2 bases and J by 0 bases, leaving 11 bases between them. The CDR3 loop spans 15 amino acids. The CDR3: CAISEGPGPSYEQYF. CDR3 DNA sequence: TGTGCCATCAGTGAGGGGCCAGGACCCTCCTACGAGCAGTACTTC.

This clonotype has a handful of counts. The chain employs TRBV29-1 and TRBJ2-3, with 8 bases that match TRBD2. The CDR3 is 14 amino acids. Germline values: CDR1 SQVTM, CDR2 ANQGSEA. V was pared by 2 bases and J by 4 bases, with 5 bases of the junction left unmatched. CDR3 sequence reads: CSVEQRGLADTQYF. As DNA, the CDR3 is TGCAGCGTTGAACAGCGGGGGCTCGCAGATACGCAGTATTTT.

The chain couples TRBV7-7 to TRBJ2-2; 13 bases fit TRBD2. The CDR3 is 14 residues long. Germline V gene lookup returns CDR1 SSHAT and CDR2 FNYEAQ (reference sequence). The CDR3 spells CATGTSGIGGELFF. DNA of the CDR3: TGTGCTACCGGGACTAGCGGGATTGGCGGGGAGCTGTTTTTT.

Ten or more counts support this clonotype. This chain connects TRBV4-1 to TRBJ2-7; D not certain. CDR3 length: 13 residues. V shed 2 bases and J shed 2 bases, with 7 bases lying between them. Germline CDR1 is MGHRA and CDR2 is YSYEKL. The CDR3 loop is CASSQMGTYEQYF. The DNA of the CDR3 is TGCGCCAGCAGCCAAATGGGCACCTACGAGCAGTACTTC.

The table lists this clonotype with a few counts. The rearrangement uses TRBV27 and TRBJ2-7; 11 bases fit TRBD2. Trimming removed 8 bases from V and 5 bases from J; junction bases left unmatched: 8. This CDR3 comprises 14 residues. Germline V CDR1 and CDR2: MNHEY, SMNVEV (reference sequence). CDR3 sequence reads: CASRTSGSGNEQYF. CDR3 bases: TGTGCCAGCCGTACTAGCGGGAGCGGAAACGAGCAGTACTTC.

This clonotype showed up many times. CDR3 sequence (DNA): TGCAGTGCTAGAGGTCCGGGACCGCCTGAAAAACTGTTTTTT. This sequence encodes CSARGPGPPEKLFF. This chain connects TRBV20-1 to TRBJ1-4, with D maybe TRBD1 (5 bases). V was cut by 1 base and J by 7 bases, with 13 bases left in between. CDR1 is DFQATT and CDR2 is SNEGSKA in the germline V gene (reference sequence). CDR3 length: 14 residues.

The gene calls are TRBV4-1 and TRBJ1-2; weak D call: TRBD1 (6 bases). Germline CDR1 is MGHRA and CDR2 is YSYEKL. This CDR3 has 16 residues. V was shortened by 0 bases and J by 0 bases, with 11 bases between the two germline ends. CDR3 sequence reads: CASSQDWQGSNYGYTF. CDR3 bases: TGCGCCAGCAGCCAAGATTGGCAGGGGTCTAACTATGGCTACACCTTC.

The rearrangement uses TRBV6-2 or TRBV6-3 and TRBJ2-7, with D tentatively TRBD1 (6 bases). V was shortened by 4 bases and J by 6 bases, with 13 bases between the two germline ends. The CDR3 contains 13 residues. The germline V gene has CDR1 MNHEY and CDR2 SVGEGT. Here the CDR3 reads CASSWQGFGEQYF. The CDR3 DNA reads TGTGCCAGCAGTTGGCAGGGGTTTGGCGAGCAGTACTTC.

This clonotype appeared many times. The gene calls are TRBV6-5 and TRBJ1-2, with D unresolved. V gave up 5 bases and J gave up 0 bases, with 4 bases separating them. This CDR3 region has 12 residues. The germline V gene encodes CDR1 MNHEY and CDR2 SVGAGI. The CDR3 DNA reads TGTGCCAGCAGTAATACTAACTATGGCTACACCTTC. This translates into CASSNTNYGYTF.

The chain couples TRBV3-1 to TRBJ1-1; D not resolved. CDR1 and CDR2 (germline): LGHDT, YNNKEL (reference sequence). The CDR3 is 14 residues long. The V end lost 1 base, the J end lost 6 bases, and 12 bases lay between the germline ends. The DNA for the CDR3 is TGTGCCAGCAGCCAAGTCTTTGACCGGTCTGAAGCTTTCTTT. It encodes CASSQVFDRSEAFF.

The chain employs TRBV7-9 and TRBJ2-3, with a tentative D call TRBD2 (6 bases). Trimming stripped 3 bases from V and 2 bases from J, with 15 bases between. The CDR3 extends over 16 amino acids. Germline V gene data show CDR1 as SEHNR and CDR2 as FQNEAQ (reference sequence). The CDR3 region is CASSFEPGGITDTQYF. The CDR3 DNA is TGTGCCAGCAGCTTTGAACCTGGAGGGATCACAGATACGCAGTATTTT.

V gene TRBV7-2 combines with J gene TRBJ2-6; D uncertain. V shed 1 base and J shed 0 bases, with 7 bases lying between them. Germline V gene sequence: CDR1 SGHTA, CDR2 FQGNSA. CDR3 size: 16 residues. The DNA of the CDR3 is TGTGCCAGCAGCTTAGGAGTGGGCTCTGGGGCCAACGTCCTGACTTTC. This translates into CASSLGVGSGANVLTF.

This clonotype was seen many times. The chain carries TRBV5-1 and TRBJ2-7, with no clear D. V lost 0 bases and J 2 bases, leaving 6 bases between the germline ends. This CDR3 region has 13 residues. Germline CDR1 SGHRS, CDR2 YFSETQ. The CDR3 nucleotides are TGCGCCAGCAGCTTGGACGCCGCCTACGAGCAGTACGTC. Residues: CASSLDAAYEQYV.

The V and J genes are TRBV20-1 and TRBJ2-1; TRBD2 matches 11 bases. Germline V gene lookup returns CDR1 DFQATT and CDR2 SNEGSKA (reference sequence). The trim removed 6 bases at V and 4 bases at J, leaving 8 bases unmatched. CDR3 size: 15 residues. In nucleotides, the CDR3 is TGCAGTGCGCAGATAGCGGGGGGGCGGTACAATGAGCAGTTCTTC. It encodes CSAQIAGGRYNEQFF.

The CDR3 is CASSAGGGLAEQETQYF. The CDR3 DNA reads TGCGCCAGCAGCGCTGGGGGCGGACTAGCGGAACAAGAGACCCAGTACTTC. The chain is built from TRBV5-1 and TRBJ2-5, with TRBD2 matching 10 bases. The germline CDR1 and CDR2 sequences are SGHRS and YFSETQ. The CDR3 extends over 17 amino acids. V dropped 4 bases and J dropped 2; count of bases not matched to a gene: 11.

The CDR3 loop reads CASRGLAGNTNEQFF. The DNA for the CDR3 is TGCGCCAGCAGAGGACTAGCGGGGAACACCAATGAGCAGTTCTTC. The gene calls are TRBV4-1 and TRBJ2-1, with 12 nucleotides matching TRBD2. The J segment lost 6 bases and the V segment lost 6 bases, leaving 6 bases of the junction unmatched. CDR1 and CDR2 from the germline V gene are MGHRA and YSYEKL. This CDR3 has 15 residues.